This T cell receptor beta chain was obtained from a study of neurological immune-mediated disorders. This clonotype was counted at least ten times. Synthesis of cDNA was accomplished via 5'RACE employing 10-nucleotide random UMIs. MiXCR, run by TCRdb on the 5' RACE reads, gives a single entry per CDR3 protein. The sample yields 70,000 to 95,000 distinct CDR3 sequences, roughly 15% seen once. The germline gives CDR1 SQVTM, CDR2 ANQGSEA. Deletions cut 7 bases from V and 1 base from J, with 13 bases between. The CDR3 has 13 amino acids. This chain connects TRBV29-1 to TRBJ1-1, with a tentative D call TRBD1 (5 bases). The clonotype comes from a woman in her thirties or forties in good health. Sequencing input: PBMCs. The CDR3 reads CSADGGGNTEAFF. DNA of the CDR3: TGCAGCGCCGACGGTGGGGGGAACACTGAAGCTTTCTTT.